Below, 26 T cell receptor beta chains from the same sample are listed, as sequenced in a study of blood T cell repertoires in COVID-19. Only in-frame clones appear in the TCRdb table, and some are missing; sequencing was by immunoSEQ multiplex PCR. The sample shows about 270,000 clones, about 88% of them seen only once. The sequenced sample consisted of PBMCs or T cells enriched from blood (not recorded which). These receptors came from a woman aged 45 to 65 who had recovered from COVID-19.

The V call is TRBV19, the J call TRBJ1-2; the D is unclear. Germline V CDR1 and CDR2: LNHDA, SQIVND (reference sequence). The CDR3 consists of 14 residues. The ends were cut back, 3 bases at V and 5 bases at J, with 13 bases in the middle. The CDR3, as DNA: TGTGCCAGTAGTATTATCGGTGTTTCGTATGGCTACACCTTC. Amino acids: CASSIIGVSYGYTF. The full variable domain, in which reference TRBV19 and TRBJ1-2 provide the parts outside the CDR3, is DGGITQSPKYLFRKEGQNVTLSCEQNLNHDAMYWYRQDPGQGLRLIYYSQIVNDFQKGDIAEGYSVSREKKESFPLTVTSAQKNPTAFYLCASSIIGVSYGYTFGSGTRLTVV.

The J gene is TRBJ1-6, the V gene TRBV6-5; D gene ambiguous. V was trimmed by 10 bases and J by 4 bases, leaving 11 bases between them. The CDR3 is 13 amino acids. Germline CDR1 reads MNHEY; CDR2 reads SVGAGI. For the CDR3, the DNA is TGTGCCACCCTGGCGGCTTATAATTCACCCCTCCACTTT. Protein sequence: CATLAAYNSPLHF.

V and J are TRBV7-2 and TRBJ2-1; TRBD2 agrees at 16 bases. Germline CDR1 and CDR2: SGHTA and FQGNSA. The CDR3 runs 16 residues. Germline trimming cut 5 bases from V and 8 bases from J; bases unmatched to any gene: 6. CDR3 sequence reads: CASSEQGTSGRDEQFF. The CDR3 nucleotides are TGTGCCAGCAGCGAACAAGGGACTAGCGGGAGGGATGAGCAGTTCTTC.

J is TRBJ1-5 and V is TRBV7-2, with D hard to call. Germline values: CDR1 SGHTA, CDR2 FQGNSA. Trimming pared 1 base from V and 5 bases from J, leaving 12 bases between. The CDR3 sequence is 15 residues long. CDR3 loop: CASSLDPGSDQPQHF. The CDR3 nucleotides are TGTGCCAGCAGCTTAGACCCGGGTTCGGATCAGCCCCAGCATTTT.

The rearrangement uses TRBV19 and TRBJ1-6; 7 bases match TRBD1. Germline V gene sequence: CDR1 LNHDA, CDR2 SQIVND (reference sequence). The CDR3 has 18 amino acids. V lost 3 bases to trimming and J lost 8 bases; unmatched junction nucleotides: 16. The CDR3 reads CASSMVRGLQGSYSPLHF. In DNA, the CDR3 is TGTGCCAGTAGTATGGTTCGTGGTTTACAGGGGAGTTATTCACCCCTCCACTTT.

The V and J genes are TRBV20-1 and TRBJ2-7, with no clear D. The CDR3 is 11 residues long. In germline, CDR1 is DFQATT, CDR2 SNEGSKA (reference sequence). V was shortened by 5 bases and J by 6 bases, with 11 bases between the two germline ends. CDR3 DNA sequence: TGCAGTGCTGGGCCAGGTGCCGAGCAGTACTTC. Residues: CSAGPGAEQYF.

The chain links TRBV2 to TRBJ1-5; D gene unclear. The CDR3 consists of 13 residues. The V end lost 6 bases, the J end lost 7 bases, and 13 bases lay between the germline ends. Per the germline V gene, CDR1 is SNHLY and CDR2 is FYNNEI. The DNA of the CDR3 is TGTGCCAGCAGGGAGGGTCCCGGGCAGCCCCAGCATTTT. The encoded protein is CASREGPGQPQHF.

Only one count was recorded for this clone. The chain has TRBV28 and TRBJ1-5, with D hard to call. Germline lookup yields CDR1 MDHEN and CDR2 SYDVKM. The CDR3 spans 13 residues. Deletions cut 10 bases from V and 1 base from J, with 11 bases between. CDR3 protein: CATKLYSNQPQHF. The CDR3, as DNA: TGTGCCACCAAGCTTTACAGCAATCAGCCCCAGCATTTT.

The rearrangement joins TRBV5-4 to TRBJ2-2; D uncertain. The CDR3 is 13 residues long. The V gene lost 10 bases and the J gene lost 3 bases, with 13 bases spanning the gap. The germline gives CDR1 SGHNT, CDR2 YYREEE (reference sequence). CDR3: CAGVERDTGELFF. CDR3 nucleotides: TGTGCCGGAGTTGAGCGAGACACCGGGGAGCTGTTTTTT.

This chain connects TRBV5-1 to TRBJ2-7, with 9 bases that match TRBD1. The V gene end was trimmed by 4 bases and the J gene end by 3 bases; junction bases not matched to a gene: 8. The germline V gene encodes CDR1 SGHRS and CDR2 YFSETQ. This CDR3 has 15 residues. In nucleotides, the CDR3 is TGCGCCAGCAGCAAAAAAGGGACAGGGAGCTACGAGCAGTACTTC. Residues: CASSKKGTGSYEQYF.

The count of this clone is one. The sample has other DNA sequences that encode this CDR3 too. The CDR3 sequence is CASSPGQLETQYF. Here the CDR3 DNA reads TGTGCCAGCTCACCGGGACAGTTGGAGACCCAGTACTTC. V gene TRBV18 combines with J gene TRBJ2-5, with 7 bases lining up with TRBD1. CDR1 is KGHSH and CDR2 is LQKENI in the germline V gene. The CDR3 extends over 13 amino acids. The junction had 3 bases not matched to a gene; V was cut back by 3 bases and J by 5 bases.

The rearrangement links TRBV18 to TRBJ1-2; 10 bases are shared with TRBD1. V dropped 5 bases and J dropped 8; count of bases not matched to a gene: 8. Germline lookup yields CDR1 KGHSH and CDR2 LQKENI. The CDR3 runs 14 residues. CDR3: CASSTDRGQEGYTF. The CDR3 DNA reads TGTGCCAGCTCAACCGACAGGGGGCAGGAGGGCTACACCTTC.

CDR3: CASSSTGSGVEQFF. In nucleotides, the CDR3 is TGTGCCAGCAGCTCAACCGGGTCTGGTGTTGAGCAGTTCTTC. The chain is built from TRBV7-6 and TRBJ2-1; D gene ambiguous. The V and J ends lost 4 bases and 9 bases respectively, with 16 bases between them. This CDR3 is built from 14 residues. Germline CDR1 reads SGHVS; CDR2 reads FNYEAQ.

The chain employs TRBV7-9 and TRBJ2-3; TRBD1 matches 7 bases. V shed 5 bases and J 0 bases; nucleotides not matched to a gene: 5. CDR1 and CDR2 (germline): SEHNR, FQNEAQ (reference sequence). The CDR3 is 15 residues long. CDR3 amino acids: CASSPRQGSTDTQYF. The CDR3 bases are TGTGCCAGCAGCCCAAGACAGGGTAGCACAGATACGCAGTATTTT. Using reference TRBV7-9 and TRBJ2-3 for the parts outside the CDR3, the full variable domain is DTGVSQNPRHKITKRGQNVTFRCDPISEHNRLYWYRQTLGQGPEFLTYFQNEAQLEKSRLLSDRFSAERPKGSFSTLEIQRTEQGDSAMYLCASSPRQGSTDTQYFGPGTRLTVL.

The CDR3 DNA is TGCGCCAGCAGCTTGGAGGGGGGGCAGTCTAATGAAAAACTGTTTTTT. Its translation is CASSLEGGQSNEKLFF. This sequence joins TRBV5-1 and TRBJ1-4, with a tentative D call TRBD1 (6 bases). Trimming took off 0 bases at V and 3 bases at J, with 12 bases between the two ends. Germline-derived CDR1 and CDR2 are SGHRS and YFSETQ. This CDR3 is built from 16 residues. The full variable domain, in which reference TRBV5-1 and TRBJ1-4 provide the parts outside the CDR3, is KAGVTQTPRYLIKTRGQQVTLSCSPISGHRSVSWYQQTPGQGLQFLFEYFSETQRNKGNFPGRFSGRQFSNSRSEMNVSTLELGDSALYLCASSLEGGQSNEKLFFGSGTQLSVL.

This sequence joins TRBV5-4 and TRBJ1-2; 9 positions match TRBD1. This CDR3 contains 16 residues. Germline trimming cut 8 bases from V and 9 bases from J; bases unmatched to any gene: 20. Germline V gene lookup returns CDR1 SGHNT and CDR2 YYREEE (reference sequence). CDR3 loop: CASHGDREKSGVRYTF. As DNA, the CDR3 is TGTGCCAGTCATGGGGACAGGGAAAAGTCTGGTGTTCGCTACACCTTC. The whole variable domain, filled in from reference TRBV5-4 and TRBJ1-2, reads ETGVTQSPTHLIKTRGQQVTLRCSSQSGHNTVSWYQQALGQGPQFIFQYYREEENGRGNFPPRFSGLQFPNYSSELNVNALELDDSALYLCASHGDREKSGVRYTFGSGTRLTVV.

This rearrangement joins TRBV19 to TRBJ2-3; the match to TRBD1 covers 10 bases. In germline, CDR1 is LNHDA, CDR2 SQIVND (reference sequence). Germline trimming cut 3 bases from V and 4 bases from J; bases unmatched to any gene: 4. CDR3 length: 15 residues. The DNA for the CDR3 is TGTGCCAGTAGTATGGGGACAGGGGTTGCAGATACGCAGTATTTT. It codes for CASSMGTGVADTQYF.

The chain recombines TRBV7-2 with TRBJ2-2; 14 bases are shared with TRBD2. This CDR3 contains 19 residues. From germline, CDR1 is SGHTA and CDR2 FQGNSA. Losses at the gene ends were 5 bases for V and 4 bases for J; bases not matched to a gene: 12. The CDR3 loop reads CASSPRPGTSGRGTGELFF. The CDR3 bases are TGTGCCAGCAGCCCGCGACCCGGGACTAGCGGGAGAGGCACCGGGGAGCTGTTTTTT.

The chain employs TRBV7-3 and TRBJ1-2, with TRBD1 matching 9 bases. The length of the CDR3 is 16 residues. Germline assignment: CDR1 SGHTA and CDR2 FQGTGA. V lost 5 bases to trimming and J lost 0 bases; unmatched junction nucleotides: 7. The CDR3 coding sequence is TGTGCCAGCAGCCCCGGGACAGGGTTAGCTAACTATGGCTACACCTTC. This sequence encodes CASSPGTGLANYGYTF.

The rearrangement joins TRBV28 to TRBJ1-2; a weak D match, TRBD1 (6 bases). CDR3 length: 13 residues. Germline loops: CDR1 MDHEN, CDR2 SYDVKM. With 5 bases removed from V and 4 bases from J, the gap between germline ends came to 11 bases. In DNA form, the CDR3 reads TGTGCCAGCAGTCCAGGGGATGGCTATGGCTACACCTTC. Translation gives CASSPGDGYGYTF.

This clone showed up just once. The chain has TRBV5-5 and TRBJ2-7; 13 bases are a match to TRBD2. Trimming cost V 4 bases and J 3 bases; bases outside gene matches: 4. CDR1 is SGHKS, CDR2 YYEKEE, per germline (reference sequence). This CDR3 region has 15 residues. CDR3 loop: CASSRTSGSFYEQYF. Here the CDR3 DNA reads TGTGCCAGCAGCCGGACTAGCGGGAGTTTCTACGAGCAGTACTTC.

This clone was counted a few times. The genes are TRBV30 and TRBJ1-1; D uncertain. Germline values: CDR1 GTSNPN, CDR2 SVGIG (reference sequence). The CDR3 loop spans 11 amino acids. V was shortened by 7 bases and J by 0 bases, with 6 bases between the two germline ends. The CDR3 DNA reads TGTGCCTACACACTGAACACTGAAGCTTTCTTT. It encodes CAYTLNTEAFF.

This clone was observed a few times. The chain joins TRBV7-2 to TRBJ1-1; 9 bases fit TRBD1. This CDR3 contains 16 residues. Germline CDR1 is SGHTA and CDR2 is FQGNSA. V lost 1 base to trimming and J lost 8 bases; unmatched junction nucleotides: 11. In DNA form, the CDR3 reads TGTGCCAGCAGCTTAGTCGGGACAGGGTTTTCTGCAGAAGCTTTCTTT. It codes for CASSLVGTGFSAEAFF.

The chain has TRBV28 and TRBJ1-1; TRBD1 aligns across 10 bases. V lost 6 bases and J lost 11; bases outside the gene matches: 9. CDR3 length equals 13 residues. The V gene's germline CDR1 is MDHEN and CDR2 SYDVKM. The chain's CDR3 is CASRLPGQGYAFF. The CDR3 DNA reads as TGTGCCAGCAGACTTCCGGGACAGGGGTACGCTTTCTTT.

The chain recombines TRBV19 with TRBJ1-6; 8 bases line up with TRBD1. The junction had 9 bases not matched to a gene; V was cut back by 7 bases and J by 10 bases. The V gene's germline CDR1 is LNHDA and CDR2 SQIVND (reference sequence). The CDR3 is 14 amino acids. In DNA form, the CDR3 reads TGTGCCAGTAATCGGGACAGGAATTTATCACCCCTCCACTTT. This codes for CASNRDRNLSPLHF.

CDR3 DNA sequence: TGTGCCTGGAGTGGACAGGGGTACACTGAAGCTTTCTTT. Translation: CAWSGQGYTEAFF. J is TRBJ1-1 and V is TRBV30; 8 bases align to TRBD1. The CDR3 runs to 13 residues. Germline-derived CDR1 and CDR2 are GTSNPN and SVGIG (reference sequence). The ends lost 1 base at V and 3 bases at J; junction bases unmatched: 1.